The 8 T cell receptor beta chains in this list originate from one sample, sequenced in a study of radiotherapy plus CTLA-4 blockade in lung cancer. Profiled with immunoSEQ multiplex PCR; TCRdb holds only in-frame clones, not every one. The table has about 45,000 clones, about 63% seen once. This material consisted of peripheral blood, taken from a patient treated with radiotherapy plus ipilimumab. The receptor source for this set is a human donor with non-small cell lung cancer who had a partial response to radiotherapy plus ipilimumab.

V and J are TRBV10-3 and TRBJ2-5, with TRBD1 matching 8 bases. CDR3 size: 13 residues. V shed 10 bases, J shed 1 base, and the junction held 5 bases outside the gene matches. Germline V CDR1 and CDR2: ENHRY, SYGVKD. CDR3 region: CATMTGAQETQYF. CDR3 nucleotide sequence: TGTGCCACTATGACAGGGGCCCAAGAGACCCAGTACTTC.

This clone came up many times. The gene calls are TRBV6-5 and TRBJ1-4; D possibly corresponds to TRBD1 (5 bases). V shed 2 bases and J shed 8 bases, with 12 bases lying between them. This CDR3 has 14 amino acids. Per the germline V gene, CDR1 is MNHEY and CDR2 is SVGAGI. The CDR3 here is CASSYQGAREKLFF. DNA of the CDR3: TGTGCCAGCAGTTACCAAGGGGCGCGCGAAAAACTGTTTTTT.

This chain uses TRBV30 with TRBJ1-1; TRBD1 is a possible D gene (5 bases). The CDR3 extends over 12 amino acids. V lost 3 bases to trimming and J lost 7 bases, with 12 bases between them. Germline V CDR1 and CDR2: GTSNPN, SVGIG (reference sequence). The CDR3 DNA reads as TGTGCCTGGAGCCCCTCGGGGGGTGAAGCTTTCTTT. Translated, it gives CAWSPSGGEAFF.

The chain links TRBV5-1 to TRBJ1-1, with 7 bases matching TRBD1. The CDR3 contains 14 residues. V dropped 4 bases and J dropped 3; count of bases not matched to a gene: 6. The germline CDR1 and CDR2 sequences are SGHRS and YFSETQ. The CDR3 reads CASSPQGIDTEAFF. The CDR3 nucleotides are TGCGCCAGCAGCCCACAGGGGATCGACACTGAAGCTTTCTTT.

This clone is judged hyperexpanded. This sequence joins TRBV10-2 and TRBJ1-2; no clear D. Trimming cost V 3 bases and J 4 bases, with 18 bases left between them. CDR3 size: 16 residues. Germline V CDR1 and CDR2: WSHSY, SAAADI. CDR3 sequence reads: CASSEEQKLLTYGYTF. CDR3 in DNA: TGCGCCAGCAGTGAAGAGCAAAAACTTCTAACCTATGGCTACACCTTC.

V gene TRBV18 combines with J gene TRBJ1-2, with 9 bases aligning to TRBD1. This CDR3 region has 16 residues. Germline CDR1 reads KGHSH; CDR2 reads LQKENI. The trim removed 3 bases at V and 1 base at J, leaving 6 bases unmatched. The CDR3: CASSPYGTGSNYGYTF. CDR3 sequence (DNA): TGTGCCAGCTCACCGTACGGGACAGGGAGTAACTATGGCTACACCTTC.

By share, this clone counts as medium-sized. This rearrangement joins TRBV14 to TRBJ1-1, with D uncertain. Germline loops: CDR1 SGHDN, CDR2 FVKESK. The CDR3 runs to 13 residues. Between the trimmed V and J ends, which lost 2 bases and 5 bases, there was a span of 9 bases. The CDR3, as DNA: TGTGCCAGCAGCCAAATTGGCACGACTGAAGCTTTCTTT. Residues: CASSQIGTTEAFF.

The table lists this clone with a count of one. This chain links TRBV7-3 with TRBJ1-5, with 7 bases matching TRBD1. The V segment lost 2 bases and the J segment 5 bases; nucleotides outside the gene matches: 3. The length of the CDR3 is 14 residues. Germline V gene sequence: CDR1 SGHTA, CDR2 FQGTGA. The CDR3 sequence is CASSLGQVYQPQHF. CDR3 DNA sequence: TGTGCCAGCAGCTTAGGACAGGTCTATCAGCCCCAGCATTTT.